The 8 T cell receptor beta chains below were found in one sample sequenced in a study of radiation and T cells in renal cell carcinoma. The time point: blood 2 weeks post-SBRT. Treatment given: 15 Gy SBRT to primary tumor, nephrectomy 4 weeks later. The table came from immunoSEQ multiplex PCR; TCRdb's copy has only in-frame clones and leaves some out. Altogether 100,000 to 150,000 clones are present, 81% being singletons, with the ten largest covering roughly 5.9%. Sequences were derived from blood, sampled from a patient whose treatment included radiotherapy and nephrectomy. The receptor source for this set is a man over 45 with renal cell carcinoma.

V usage is TRBV6-1 and J usage is TRBJ2-7, with 7 bases lining up with TRBD1. CDR3 length: 13 residues. Germline V gene sequence: CDR1 MNHNS, CDR2 SASEGT. The ends lost 6 bases at V and 7 bases at J; junction bases unmatched: 9. The CDR3 here is CASRSGGSWEQYF. CDR3 nucleotides: TGTGCCAGCAGGTCAGGGGGAAGCTGGGAGCAGTACTTC.

The genes are TRBV20-1 and TRBJ2-3; no clear D gene. This CDR3 is built from 11 residues. V lost 5 bases and J 5 bases, leaving 8 bases between the germline ends. The V gene's germline CDR1 is DFQATT and CDR2 SNEGSKA (reference sequence). The CDR3 DNA is TGCAGTGCTTTGGCGAGAGATACGCAGTATTTT. Its protein is CSALARDTQYF.

The chain is built from TRBV2 and TRBJ1-5; D is unresolved. Germline V gene sequence: CDR1 SNHLY, CDR2 FYNNEI. V lost 7 bases and J lost 0, with 7 bases in between. The CDR3 runs to 13 residues. The CDR3, as DNA: TGTGCCAGCAAGAAAGATAGCAATCAGCCCCAGCATTTT. Protein: CASKKDSNQPQHF. The entire variable domain, with the rest obtained from reference TRBV2 and TRBJ1-5, is as follows: EPEVTQTPSHQVTQMGQEVILRCVPISNHLYFYWYRQILGQKVEFLVSFYNNEISEKSEIFDDQFSVERPDGSNFTLKIRSTKLEDSAMYFCASKKDSNQPQHFGDGTRLSIL.

This chain uses TRBV4-1 with TRBJ2-2; TRBD1 matches 9 bases. V lost 4 bases and J lost 2; bases outside the gene matches: 8. The CDR3 has 17 residues. CDR1 and CDR2 (germline): MGHRA, YSYEKL. The CDR3 spells CASSPAPGQGNTGELFF. CDR3 nucleotides: TGCGCCAGCAGCCCTGCACCGGGACAGGGAAACACCGGGGAGCTGTTTTTT.

The gene calls are TRBV4-3 and TRBJ2-5; 10 bases agree with TRBD1. The V gene end was trimmed by 0 bases and the J gene end by 4 bases; junction bases not matched to a gene: 5. CDR1 and CDR2 from the germline V gene are LGHNA and YSLEER. This CDR3 is 16 amino acids long. The CDR3 bases are TGCGCCAGCAGCCAAGATCGGAGGACAGGGGGAGAGACCCAGTACTTC. Translating it yields CASSQDRRTGGETQYF.

The chain couples TRBV27 to TRBJ1-1; D is possibly TRBD1 (6 bases). CDR1 is MNHEY, CDR2 SMNVEV, per germline (reference sequence). V lost 3 bases to trimming and J lost 1 base, with 12 bases between them. The CDR3 length is 15 residues. The CDR3 region has the DNA TGTGCCAGCAGTTTCGCAGGGGCCACGAACACTGAAGCTTTCTTT. Encoded protein: CASSFAGATNTEAFF.

This sequence joins TRBV6-6 and TRBJ2-1; D is ambiguous. CDR1 MNHNY and CDR2 SVGAGI come from the germline V gene (reference sequence). This CDR3 is built from 13 residues. V shed 6 bases and J shed 5 bases, with 11 bases lying between them. In DNA form, the CDR3 reads TGTGCCAGCAGCCCCGGTAGGAACAATGAGCAGTTCTTC. It yields the protein CASSPGRNNEQFF.

With regard to this clone: The same CDR3 is also encoded by other DNA sequences in this sample. The gene calls are TRBV29-1 and TRBJ2-7; D call uncertain. The CDR3 contains 12 residues. Germline V lookup: CDR1 SQVTM, CDR2 ANQGSEA. The V end lost 6 bases, the J end lost 0 bases, and 9 bases lay between the germline ends. The CDR3, as DNA: TGCAGCGTCGGGTCTGACTCCTACGAGCAGTACTTC. Translating gives CSVGSDSYEQYF.